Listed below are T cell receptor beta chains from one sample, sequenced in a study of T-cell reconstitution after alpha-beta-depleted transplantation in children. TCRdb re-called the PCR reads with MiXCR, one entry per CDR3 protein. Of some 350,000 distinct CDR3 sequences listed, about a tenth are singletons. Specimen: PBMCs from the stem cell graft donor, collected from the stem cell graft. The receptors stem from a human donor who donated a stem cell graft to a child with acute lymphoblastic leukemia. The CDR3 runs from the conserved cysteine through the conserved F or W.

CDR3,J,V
CASSVLDSLVQYF,TRBJ2-4,TRBV5-5
CASGWITGGDNNEQFF,TRBJ2-1,TRBV12-5
CASSLGALTGELFF,TRBJ2-2,TRBV5-6
CSAWGEYNEQFF,TRBJ2-1,TRBV20-1
CASSLRLSAQPQKTQYF,TRBJ2-5,TRBV27
CASSLSLAGPVSGELFF,TRBJ2-2,TRBV27
CASSSRTSGRDEQFF,TRBJ2-1,TRBV7-2
CSGRFEPTDTQYF,TRBJ2-3,TRBV20-1
CSARPPSGAYEQYF,TRBJ2-7,TRBV20-1
CATSGTIYNEQFF,TRBJ2-1,TRBV9
CSARLHSSYEQYF,TRBJ2-7,TRBV20-1
CASSRNRGNYEQYF,TRBJ2-7,TRBV18
CASSPHGWGNEQFF,TRBJ2-1,TRBV12-3/TRBV12-4
CASRTNGGINYGYTF,TRBJ1-2,TRBV6-1
CASSLGLASDEQFF,TRBJ2-1,TRBV7-3
CASRGDRGREVYQPQHF,TRBJ1-5,TRBV12-3/TRBV12-4
CASSPPGQTTNYGYTF,TRBJ1-2,TRBV5-1
CSASDGGAGQPQHF,TRBJ1-5,TRBV29-1
CASSLEWEGQPQHF,TRBJ1-5,TRBV12-3/TRBV12-4
CASSLVGGSLAVEQFF,TRBJ2-1,TRBV5-1
CASARAGGAPPDTQYF,TRBJ2-3,TRBV7-2
CASSQDETGGVSPLHF,TRBJ1-6,TRBV4-2
CSVEEPPGNGAQYF,TRBJ2-5,TRBV29-1
CASSNRTAGANVLTF,TRBJ2-6,TRBV5-1
CASSLAPEQFF,TRBJ2-1,TRBV5-5
CASSRTAGVGRSYNSPLHF,TRBJ1-6,TRBV27
CSGVEGNSPLHF,TRBJ1-6,TRBV20-1
CASSLQRSRLAGDTQYF,TRBJ2-3,TRBV7-2
CASSPTGTYTGELFF,TRBJ2-2,TRBV6-2/TRBV6-3
CASRWMRASSYEQYF,TRBJ2-7,TRBV6-5
CASTKANEQFF,TRBJ2-1,TRBV5-1
CSGDRVGVETQYF,TRBJ2-5,TRBV29-1
CATSRERQGANTGELFF,TRBJ2-2,TRBV15
CSAPGRSSNQPQHF,TRBJ1-5,TRBV20-1
CASSGEREGQNEQFF,TRBJ2-1,TRBV19
CASSHYRTSRGYNEQFF,TRBJ2-1,TRBV5-1
CSAMASGNIDEQFF,TRBJ2-1,TRBV20-1
CASSFSVDRDGNHEQYF,TRBJ2-7,TRBV12-3/TRBV12-4
CASSPSRASGELFF,TRBJ2-2,TRBV7-2
CASSQVDMGLPREQYF,TRBJ2-7,TRBV4-1
CACSVLAGSYNEQFF,TRBJ2-1,TRBV3-1
CASSFGNSGNTIYF,TRBJ1-3,TRBV5-4
CASSQDQAGVNEQFF,TRBJ2-1,TRBV4-2
CASSAGGSLTYNEQFF,TRBJ2-1,TRBV5-1
CATSSPPGVNLNIQYF,TRBJ2-4,TRBV15
CASSEWGASYEQYF,TRBJ2-7,TRBV25-1
CASSQTSGGGTGELFF,TRBJ2-2,TRBV4-2
CASARGRTSPYEQYF,TRBJ2-7,TRBV9
CASSSDRDGETQYF,TRBJ2-5,TRBV12-3/TRBV12-4
CASSADPAAYEQYF,TRBJ2-7,TRBV4-1
CASSDRDRGTDTQYF,TRBJ2-3,TRBV9
CSAGTALNQPQHF,TRBJ1-5,TRBV20-1
CASSQVPGPDTQYF,TRBJ2-3,TRBV4-1
CASSFSGVNQPQHF,TRBJ1-5,TRBV12-3/TRBV12-4